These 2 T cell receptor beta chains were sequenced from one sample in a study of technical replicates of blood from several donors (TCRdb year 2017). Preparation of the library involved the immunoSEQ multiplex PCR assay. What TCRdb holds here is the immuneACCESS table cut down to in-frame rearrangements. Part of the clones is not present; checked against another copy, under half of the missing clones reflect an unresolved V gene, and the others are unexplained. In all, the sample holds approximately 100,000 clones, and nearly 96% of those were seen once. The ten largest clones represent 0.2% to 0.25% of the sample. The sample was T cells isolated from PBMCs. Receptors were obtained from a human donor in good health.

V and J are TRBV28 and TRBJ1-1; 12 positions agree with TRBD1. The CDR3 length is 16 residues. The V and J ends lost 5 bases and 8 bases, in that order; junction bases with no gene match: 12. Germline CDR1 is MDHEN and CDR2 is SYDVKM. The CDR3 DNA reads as TGTGCCAGCAGTCCCAGAACCGGGACAGGGGGCGCGGAAGCTTTCTTT. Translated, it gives CASSPRTGTGGAEAFF.

The CDR3 DNA is TGTGCCAGCAGCTTGGCGAGGAATCAGCCCCAGCATTTT. Amino acid sequence: CASSLARNQPQHF. The rearrangement links TRBV5-8 to TRBJ1-5; D gene unclear. Trimming left V 0 bases short and J 4 bases short, with 5 bases between. This CDR3 is built from 13 residues. Germline-derived CDR1 and CDR2 are SGHTS and YDEGEE.